These 11 T cell receptor beta chains originate from one sample sequenced in a study of blood T cell repertoires in COVID-19. The repertoire was sequenced with immunoSEQ multiplex PCR; TCRdb's copy has only in-frame clones and lacks some. The sample comprises about 250,000 clones, more than 65% of which are singletons, and approximately 4.7% rests with the top ten. Sequencing used peripheral blood. Source of these receptors: a man between 45 and 60 years old with active or convalescent COVID-19.

The rearrangement links TRBV5-1 to TRBJ1-2; 11 nucleotides line up with TRBD1. The length of the CDR3 is 16 residues. V was pared by 4 bases and J by 5 bases, with 10 bases of the junction left unmatched. Germline CDR1 reads SGHRS; CDR2 reads YFSETQ. For the CDR3, the DNA is TGCGCCAGCAGCACTGGACAGGGGGCTGGGAAATATGGCTACACCTTC. The encoded protein is CASSTGQGAGKYGYTF.

The gene calls are TRBV7-8 and TRBJ1-5; D is perhaps TRBD1 (5 bases). Germline CDR1 reads SGHVS; CDR2 reads FQNEAQ. CDR3 length: 16 amino acids. Between the trimmed V and J ends, which lost 3 bases and 5 bases, there was a span of 17 bases. The CDR3 is CASSFRPGNVDQPQHF. Here the CDR3 DNA reads TGTGCCAGCAGCTTTCGGCCAGGGAACGTCGATCAGCCCCAGCATTTT.

The V call is TRBV7-9, the J call TRBJ1-4; D is ambiguous. The CDR3 is made up of 15 amino acids. The germline CDR1 and CDR2 sequences are SEHNR and FQNEAQ (reference sequence). V was cut by 1 base and J by 10 bases, with 16 bases left in between. This CDR3 is CASSLVPTLAGKLFF. The CDR3 DNA reads TGTGCCAGCAGCTTAGTCCCCACGTTGGCGGGAAAACTGTTTTTT.

This clone was detected only a few times. The chain recombines TRBV12-3 or TRBV12-4 with TRBJ2-1, with unresolved D. Trimming removed 4 bases from V and 10 bases from J, with 14 bases in between. The CDR3 has 13 residues. As DNA, the CDR3 is TGTGCCAGCAGTTACCTGAGCTCCGTAGAGCAGTTCTTC. Residues: CASSYLSSVEQFF.

The chain joins TRBV14 to TRBJ1-3, with 9 bases that match TRBD1. Germline CDR1 reads SGHDN; CDR2 reads FVKESK. The CDR3 sequence is 17 residues long. The trim removed 1 base at V and 2 bases at J, leaving 6 bases unmatched. The CDR3 nucleotides are TGTGCCAGCAGCCAAGCTAACAGGGGGCCGGCTGGAAACACCATATATTTT. Encoded protein: CASSQANRGPAGNTIYF.

The rearrangement uses TRBV11-2 and TRBJ2-7; a possible D gene is TRBD1 (5 bases). The CDR3 contains 13 residues. V was pared by 0 bases and J by 7 bases, with 10 bases between. Germline CDR1 is SGHAT and CDR2 is FQNNGV. CDR3 bases: TGTGCCAGCAGCTTAGACAGGGCCGGAGAGCAGTACTTC. This gives the protein CASSLDRAGEQYF.

This chain joins TRBV7-2 and TRBJ2-7; tentative D call: TRBD2 (7 bases). CDR1 is SGHTA, CDR2 FQGNSA, per germline. The ends were cut back, 7 bases at V and 5 bases at J, with 15 bases in the middle. CDR3 length: 13 amino acids. As DNA, the CDR3 is TGTGCCAGCAACGATAGGGGGGGTAACGAGCAGTACTTC. Its translation is CASNDRGGNEQYF. Drawing the rest from reference TRBV7-2 and TRBJ2-7, the complete variable domain is GAGVSQSPSNKVTEKGKDVELRCDPISGHTALYWYRQSLGQGLEFLIYFQGNSAPDKSGLPSDRFSAERTGGSVSTLTIQRTQQEDSAVYLCASNDRGGNEQYFGPGTRLTVT.

The rearrangement joins TRBV5-1 to TRBJ1-1; D is ambiguous. Trimming removed 3 bases at V and 5 bases at J, with 17 bases between. This CDR3 has 15 residues. Germline CDR1 and CDR2: SGHRS and YFSETQ. The chain's CDR3 is CASSSVGIQDTEAFF. CDR3 sequence (DNA): TGCGCCAGCAGCTCGGTGGGTATTCAGGATACTGAAGCTTTCTTT. Drawing the rest from reference TRBV5-1 and TRBJ1-1, the complete variable domain is KAGVTQTPRYLIKTRGQQVTLSCSPISGHRSVSWYQQTPGQGLQFLFEYFSETQRNKGNFPGRFSGRQFSNSRSEMNVSTLELGDSALYLCASSSVGIQDTEAFFGQGTRLTVV.

CDR3 sequence: CASSPRTHADYGYTF. In nucleotides, the CDR3 is TGTGCCAGCAGTCCCCGGACACACGCGGACTATGGCTACACCTTC. The V call is TRBV6-5, the J call TRBJ1-2, with D possibly matching TRBD1 (5 bases). V lost 5 bases, J lost 3 bases, and 16 bases lay in between. This CDR3 is 15 amino acids long. Germline V gives CDR1 MNHEY, CDR2 SVGAGI.

This clone was seen a few times. The chain is built from TRBV3-1 (or the pseudogene TRBV3-2) and TRBJ2-1, with D tentatively TRBD2 (6 bases). V gave up 1 base and J gave up 9 bases, with 10 bases separating them. CDR1 and CDR2 from the germline V gene are LGHDT and YNNKEL (reference sequence). The CDR3 spans 13 residues. The CDR3 loop reads CASSQGLGGEQFF. As DNA, the CDR3 is TGTGCCAGCAGCCAAGGTTTGGGGGGTGAGCAGTTCTTC.

The CDR3 nucleotides are TGTGCCAGCAGCCGGAGGACAGATAACTATGGCTACACCTTC. Residues: CASSRRTDNYGYTF. The chain employs TRBV4-2 and TRBJ1-2, with D maybe TRBD1 (6 bases). The V end lost 4 bases, the J end lost 1 base, and 10 bases lay between the germline ends. This CDR3 region has 14 residues. In germline, CDR1 is LGHNA, CDR2 YNFKEQ.